This T cell receptor beta chain was obtained from a study of blood T cell repertoires in COVID-19. Study context: Some COVID-19 samples were acute and others convalescent; all came from the United States, Italy and Spain. The cDNA or gDNA used as material had been derived from T cells, B-cell-depleted T cells, or PBMCs.

Per the original data handling: By means of reference gene primer amplification, nucleated cell counts were estimated. The table came from immunoSEQ multiplex PCR; TCRdb's copy has only in-frame clones and leaves some out. V and J calls and clone size come straight from that table; D and trimming were deduced from the DNA. The table has about 120,000 clones, 85% seen once; the top ten hold around 4.2%. CDR1 SGHRS and CDR2 YFSETQ come from the germline V gene. J lost 4 bases, V lost 4 bases, and 10 bases had no gene match. The CDR3 loop spans 16 amino acids. The J gene is TRBJ1-2, the V gene TRBV5-1; 10 nucleotides align to TRBD1. Sequencing used peripheral blood. This TCR was recovered from a man in his 60s with acute or convalescent COVID-19. CDR3 residues: CASSPRDRGLGYGYTF. In nucleotides, the CDR3 is TGCGCCAGCAGCCCAAGAGACAGGGGGCTTGGCTATGGCTACACCTTC.